Included here is one T cell receptor beta chain sequence, with context. What it binds is not known. Trimming removed 3 bases at V and 0 bases at J, with 13 bases between. Per germline, CDR1 MNHEY and CDR2 SMNVEV (reference sequence). CDR3 length: 16 residues. These data are taken from a study of CD8 T cells in Susac syndrome. Study information: Patients with Susac syndrome were, at the time of blood collection, therapy-naive, maintained on corticosteroids, or maintained on intravenous immunoglobulin alone.

Overall study findings and caveats: Susac-specific public clones in total CD8+ repertoires numbered some 16; in CD8+ TEMRA repertoires, they numbered five.

Random hexamers served to reverse transcribe roughly 0.5 to 1 ug RNA. One entry per CDR3 protein, called by TCRdb with MiXCR from the immunoSEQ multiplex PCR reads. The data hold some 200,000 distinct CDR3 sequences, with more than 85% observed a single time. V is TRBV27 and J is TRBJ2-3, with D tentatively TRBD2 (7 bases). The sequence came from a human donor with Susac syndrome. Sequencing was done on a sample of CD8+ T cells from PBMCs. The CDR3 DNA reads TGTGCCAGCAGTTTGGAGGGGGGGTCGAGCACAGATACGCAGTATTTT. Its protein product is CASSLEGGSSTDTQYF.